In its sample, the clone carrying this T cell receptor beta chain was seen a few times. Trimming pared 8 bases from V and 5 bases from J, leaving 13 bases between. The germline CDR1 and CDR2 sequences are MNHNS and SASEGT. This CDR3 contains 13 residues. This sample was taken from a study of patients and donors after allogeneic stem cell transplantation. TCRdb passed the RT-PCR reads through MiXCR, listing each CDR3 protein once. The sample has more than 1,500 distinct CDR3 sequences, 20% to 25% seen once. V and J are TRBV6-1 and TRBJ1-5; tentative D call: TRBD1 (5 bases). This sequence was found in a human donor who was either an allogeneic HSCT recipient or a stem cell or donor lymphocyte infusion donor (not recorded which). It is not recorded whose cells these are; they may come from a transplant donor. The sample was blood, either unsorted or a sorted T cell fraction (not recorded which). This CDR3 is CASHTGPDQPQHF. CDR3 bases: TGTGCCAGCCACACGGGGCCGGATCAGCCCCAGCATTTT.